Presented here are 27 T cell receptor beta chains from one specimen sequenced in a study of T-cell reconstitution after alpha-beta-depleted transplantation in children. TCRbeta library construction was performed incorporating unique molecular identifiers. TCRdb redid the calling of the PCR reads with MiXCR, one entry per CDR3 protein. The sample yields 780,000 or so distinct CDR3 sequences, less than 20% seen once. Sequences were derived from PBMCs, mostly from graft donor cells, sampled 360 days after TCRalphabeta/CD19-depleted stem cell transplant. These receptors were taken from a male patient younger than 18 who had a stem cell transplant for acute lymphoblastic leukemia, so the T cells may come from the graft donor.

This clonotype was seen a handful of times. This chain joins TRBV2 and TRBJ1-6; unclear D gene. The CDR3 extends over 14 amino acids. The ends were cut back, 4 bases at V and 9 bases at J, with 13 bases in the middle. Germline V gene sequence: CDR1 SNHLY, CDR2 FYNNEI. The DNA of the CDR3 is TGTGCCAGCAGTGGGGATCAGATGGGTTCACCCCTCCACTTT. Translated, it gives CASSGDQMGSPLHF.

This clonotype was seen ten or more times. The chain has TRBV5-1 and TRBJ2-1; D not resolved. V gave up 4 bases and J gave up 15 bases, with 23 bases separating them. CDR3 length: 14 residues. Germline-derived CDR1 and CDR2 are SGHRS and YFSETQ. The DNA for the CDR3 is TGCGCCAGCAGCCCCCATGGCCGTTCCCGCCCGACGTTCTTC. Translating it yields CASSPHGRSRPTFF.

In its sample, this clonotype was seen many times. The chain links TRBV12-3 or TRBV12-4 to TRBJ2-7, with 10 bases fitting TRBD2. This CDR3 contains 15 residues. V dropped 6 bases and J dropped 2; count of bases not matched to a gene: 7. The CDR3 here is CASSSSGRPPYEQYF. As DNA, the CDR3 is TGTGCCAGCAGCTCTAGCGGGAGACCGCCCTACGAGCAGTACTTC.

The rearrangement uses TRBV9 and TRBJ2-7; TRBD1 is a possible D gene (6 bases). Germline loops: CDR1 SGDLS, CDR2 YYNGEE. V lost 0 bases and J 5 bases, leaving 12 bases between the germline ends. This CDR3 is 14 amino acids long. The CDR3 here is CASSVAGHLDEQYF. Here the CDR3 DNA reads TGTGCCAGCAGCGTAGCGGGACACCTTGACGAGCAGTACTTC.

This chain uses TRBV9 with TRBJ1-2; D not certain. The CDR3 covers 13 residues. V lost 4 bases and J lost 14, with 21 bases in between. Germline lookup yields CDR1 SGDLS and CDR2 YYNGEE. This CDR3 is CASSPRAQAPYTF. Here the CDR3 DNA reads TGTGCCAGCAGCCCGCGGGCCCAAGCCCCTTATACCTTC.

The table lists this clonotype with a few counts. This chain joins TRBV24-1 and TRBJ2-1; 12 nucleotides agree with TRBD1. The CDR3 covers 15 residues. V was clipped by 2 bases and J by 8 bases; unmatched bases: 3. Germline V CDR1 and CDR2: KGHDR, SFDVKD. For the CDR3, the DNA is TGTGCCACCAGTGATTGGGACAGGGGGCGGGATGAGCAGTTCTTC. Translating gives CATSDWDRGRDEQFF.

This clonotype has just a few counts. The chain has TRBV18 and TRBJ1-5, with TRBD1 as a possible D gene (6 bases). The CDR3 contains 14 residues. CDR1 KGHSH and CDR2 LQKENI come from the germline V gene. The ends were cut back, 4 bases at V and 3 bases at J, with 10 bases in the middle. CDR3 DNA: TGTGCCAGCTCACTCACAGGGCTCAATCAGCCCCAGCATTTT. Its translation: CASSLTGLNQPQHF. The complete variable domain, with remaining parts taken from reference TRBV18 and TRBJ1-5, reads NAGVMQNPRHLVRRRGQEARLRCSPMKGHSHVYWYRQLPEEGLKFMVYLQKENIIDESGMPKERFSAEFPKEGPSILRIQQVVRGDSAAYFCASSLTGLNQPQHFGDGTRLSIL.

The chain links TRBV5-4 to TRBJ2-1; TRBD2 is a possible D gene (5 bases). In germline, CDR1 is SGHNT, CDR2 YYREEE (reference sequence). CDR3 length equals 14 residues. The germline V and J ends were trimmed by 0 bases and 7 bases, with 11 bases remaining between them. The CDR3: CASSLGLPHNEQFF. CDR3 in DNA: TGTGCCAGCAGCTTGGGACTACCCCATAATGAGCAGTTCTTC.

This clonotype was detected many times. Written as DNA, the CDR3 is TGTGCCAGCAGCCAATCGTCGGGTACGCAGTATTTT. It specifies CASSQSSGTQYF. The gene calls are TRBV14 and TRBJ2-3; D unresolved. Germline V gene lookup returns CDR1 SGHDN and CDR2 FVKESK. V was clipped by 2 bases and J by 8 bases, with 8 bases between them. CDR3 size: 12 residues.

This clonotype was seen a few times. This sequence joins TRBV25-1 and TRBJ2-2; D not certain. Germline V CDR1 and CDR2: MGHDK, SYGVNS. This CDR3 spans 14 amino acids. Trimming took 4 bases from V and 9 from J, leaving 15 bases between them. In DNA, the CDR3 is TGTGCCAGCAGTGTCCCGGGCTTCCAAAGGGAGCTGTTTTTT. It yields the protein CASSVPGFQRELFF.

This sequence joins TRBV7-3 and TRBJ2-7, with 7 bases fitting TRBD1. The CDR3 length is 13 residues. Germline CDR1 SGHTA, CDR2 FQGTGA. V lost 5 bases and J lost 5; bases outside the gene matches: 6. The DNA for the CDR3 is TGTGCCAGCAGCCCTACTGACAGGGACGAGCAGTACTTC. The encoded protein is CASSPTDRDEQYF.

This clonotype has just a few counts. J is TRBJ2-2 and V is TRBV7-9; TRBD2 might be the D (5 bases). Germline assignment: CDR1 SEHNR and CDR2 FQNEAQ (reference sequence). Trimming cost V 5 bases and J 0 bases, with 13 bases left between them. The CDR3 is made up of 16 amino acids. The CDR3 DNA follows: TGTGCCAGCAGCCCCTGGACTCAAACGAACACCGGGGAGCTGTTTTTT. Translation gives CASSPWTQTNTGELFF.

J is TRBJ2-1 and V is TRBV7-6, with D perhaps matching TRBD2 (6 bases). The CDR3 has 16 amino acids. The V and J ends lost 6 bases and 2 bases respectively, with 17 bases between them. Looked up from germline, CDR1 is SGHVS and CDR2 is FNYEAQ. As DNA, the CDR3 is TGTGCCAGCAGTCGCGTGAGGACTACTACCTACAATGAGCAGTTCTTC. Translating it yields CASSRVRTTTYNEQFF.

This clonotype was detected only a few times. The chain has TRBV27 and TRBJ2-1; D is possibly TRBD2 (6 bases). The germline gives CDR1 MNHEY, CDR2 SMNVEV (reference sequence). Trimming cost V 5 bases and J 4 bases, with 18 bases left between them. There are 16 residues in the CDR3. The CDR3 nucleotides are TGTGCCAGCAGTGCACACGGGGGTGGGGAGTACAATGAGCAGTTCTTC. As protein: CASSAHGGGEYNEQFF.

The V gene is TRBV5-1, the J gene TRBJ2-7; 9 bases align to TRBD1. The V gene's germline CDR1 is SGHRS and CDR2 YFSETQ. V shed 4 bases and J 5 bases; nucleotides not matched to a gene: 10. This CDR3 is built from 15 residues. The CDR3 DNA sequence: TGCGCCAGCAGCGTTTCCGGGACAGGGATCCACGAGCAGTACTTC. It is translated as CASSVSGTGIHEQYF.

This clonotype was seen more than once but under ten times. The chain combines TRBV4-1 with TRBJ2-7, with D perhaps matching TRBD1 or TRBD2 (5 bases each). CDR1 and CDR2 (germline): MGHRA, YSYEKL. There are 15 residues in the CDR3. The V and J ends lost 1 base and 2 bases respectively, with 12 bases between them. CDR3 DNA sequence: TGCGCCAGCAGCCAAGCAGGGTGGGGGACCTACGAGCAGTACTTC. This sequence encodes CASSQAGWGTYEQYF.

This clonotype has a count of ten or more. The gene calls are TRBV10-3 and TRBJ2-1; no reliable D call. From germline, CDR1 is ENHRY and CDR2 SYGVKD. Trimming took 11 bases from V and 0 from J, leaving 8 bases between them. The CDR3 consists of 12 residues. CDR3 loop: CAFSSSYNEQFF. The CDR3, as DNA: TGTGCCTTCTCCAGCTCCTACAATGAGCAGTTCTTC.

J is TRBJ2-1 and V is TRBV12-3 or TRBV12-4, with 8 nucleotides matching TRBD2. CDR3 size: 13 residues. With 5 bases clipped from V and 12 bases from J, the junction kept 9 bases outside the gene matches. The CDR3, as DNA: TGTGCCAGCAGTGAGGGACTAGGGGGAGGGCAGTTCTTC. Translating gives CASSEGLGGGQFF.

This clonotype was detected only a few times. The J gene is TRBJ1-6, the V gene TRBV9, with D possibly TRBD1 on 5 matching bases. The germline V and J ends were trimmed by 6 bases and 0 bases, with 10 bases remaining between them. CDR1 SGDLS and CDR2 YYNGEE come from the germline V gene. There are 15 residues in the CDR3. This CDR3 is CASKGPDSYNSPLHF. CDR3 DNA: TGTGCCAGCAAGGGGCCCGACTCCTATAATTCACCCCTCCACTTT. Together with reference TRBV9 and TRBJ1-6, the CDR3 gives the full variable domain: DSGVTQTPKHLITATGQRVTLRCSPRSGDLSVYWYQQSLDQGLQFLIQYYNGEERAKGNILERFSAQQFPDLHSELNLSSLELGDSALYFCASKGPDSYNSPLHFGNGTRLTVT.

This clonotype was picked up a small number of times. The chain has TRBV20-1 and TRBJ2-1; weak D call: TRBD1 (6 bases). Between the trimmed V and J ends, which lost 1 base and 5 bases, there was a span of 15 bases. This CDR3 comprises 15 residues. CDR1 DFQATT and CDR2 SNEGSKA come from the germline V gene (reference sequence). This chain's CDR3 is CSARGQGWTHNEQFF. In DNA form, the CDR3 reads TGCAGTGCTAGAGGGCAGGGGTGGACACACAATGAGCAGTTCTTC.

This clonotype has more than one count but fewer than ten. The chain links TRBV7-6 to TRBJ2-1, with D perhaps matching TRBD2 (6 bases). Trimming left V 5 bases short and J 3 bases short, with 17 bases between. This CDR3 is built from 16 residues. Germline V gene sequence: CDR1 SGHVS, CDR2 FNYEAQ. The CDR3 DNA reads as TGTGCCAGCAGCCAACGGGACTTAGGCAACTACAATGAGCAGTTCTTC. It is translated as CASSQRDLGNYNEQFF.

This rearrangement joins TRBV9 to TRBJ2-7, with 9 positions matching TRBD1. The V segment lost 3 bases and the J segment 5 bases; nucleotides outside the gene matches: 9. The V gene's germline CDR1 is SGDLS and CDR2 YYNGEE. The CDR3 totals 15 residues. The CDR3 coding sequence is TGTGCCAGCAGCGCAGGGGGGACAGGGCAGGACGAGCAGTACTTC. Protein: CASSAGGTGQDEQYF.

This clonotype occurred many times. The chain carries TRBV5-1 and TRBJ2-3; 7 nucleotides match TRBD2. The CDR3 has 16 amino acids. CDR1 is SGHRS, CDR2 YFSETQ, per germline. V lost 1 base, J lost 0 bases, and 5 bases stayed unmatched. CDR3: CASSLTAGASTDTQYF. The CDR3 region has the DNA TGCGCCAGCAGCTTGACCGCGGGAGCTAGCACAGATACGCAGTATTTT.

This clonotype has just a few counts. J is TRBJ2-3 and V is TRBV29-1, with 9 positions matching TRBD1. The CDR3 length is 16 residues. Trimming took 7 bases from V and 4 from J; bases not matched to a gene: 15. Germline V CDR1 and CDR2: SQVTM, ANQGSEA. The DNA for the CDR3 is TGCAGCGCTATCCTTCGACAGGGGGATATCCCAGATACGCAGTATTTT. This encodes CSAILRQGDIPDTQYF.

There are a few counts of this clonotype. CDR3 in DNA: TGCGCCAGCACCATTAGCGGGAGCTCCTACAATGAGCAGTTCTTC. Its translation: CASTISGSSYNEQFF. V usage is TRBV5-1 and J usage is TRBJ2-1; 9 bases are a match to TRBD2. The V segment lost 6 bases and the J segment 0 bases; nucleotides outside the gene matches: 4. The germline V gene has CDR1 SGHRS and CDR2 YFSETQ. The CDR3 has 15 residues.

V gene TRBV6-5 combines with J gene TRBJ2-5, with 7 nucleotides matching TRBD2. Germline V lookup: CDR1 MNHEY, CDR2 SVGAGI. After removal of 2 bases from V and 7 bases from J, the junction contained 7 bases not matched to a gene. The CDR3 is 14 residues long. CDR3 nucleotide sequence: TGTGCCAGCAGTTACCCTCGACTAGCAGGGACCCAGTACTTC. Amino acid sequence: CASSYPRLAGTQYF.

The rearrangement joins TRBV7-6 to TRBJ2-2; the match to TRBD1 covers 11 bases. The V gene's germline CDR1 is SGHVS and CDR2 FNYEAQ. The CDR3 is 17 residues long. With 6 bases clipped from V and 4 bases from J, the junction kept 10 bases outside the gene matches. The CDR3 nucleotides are TGTGCCAGCAGTCAAAACCCCGGGACAGGGGGCACCGGGGAGCTGTTTTTT. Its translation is CASSQNPGTGGTGELFF.